Listed below are T cell receptor beta chains from one sample, sequenced in a study of radiation and T cells in renal cell carcinoma. This table comes from immunoSEQ multiplex PCR, and its TCRdb copy is limited to in-frame clones, with some not included. The data show some 150,000 clones, approximately 86% seen once. The specimen comprised blood, sampled from a patient whose treatment included radiotherapy and nephrectomy. The receptors derive from a woman in her fifties or sixties with renal cell carcinoma. The CDR3 runs from the conserved cysteine through the conserved F or W. The D gene is left open where the match is weak. Size values are once, few and many counts, or a class for expanded clones, and some rows have none.

TRBV2	NA	NA	TRBJ1-1	TGTGCCAGCAGTCGTCGGACTGAAGCTTTCTTT	CASSRRTEAFF
TRBV4-2	NA	NA	TRBJ2-2	TGTGCCAGCAGCCTTGTCGAGGGGGAGCTGTTTTTT	CASSLVEGELFF
TRBV6-5	TRBD1	NA	TRBJ1-5	TGTGCCAGCAGCCCGGGGACAGCGCATCAGCCCCAGCATTTT	CASSPGTAHQPQHF
TRBV6-6	NA	NA	TRBJ2-7	TGTGCCAGCAGTTACTCGGTGGCTTACGAGCAGTACTTC	CASSYSVAYEQYF
TRBV7-3	TRBD1	NA	TRBJ2-7	TGTGCCAGCAGCAAGTCGGGACAGAACGAGCAGTACTTC	CASSKSGQNEQYF
TRBV12-5	NA	once	TRBJ1-5	TGTGCTAGTGGTTTGGTAGAACCCTTTGGCGAATATAGCAATCAGCCCCAGCATTTT	CASGLVEPFGEYSNQPQHF
TRBV15	NA	NA	TRBJ1-2	TGTGCCACCAGCCGAGATAGGGTTCCGCTAGAGCCCTTGAACACCTTC	CATSRDRVPLEPLNTF
TRBV12-5	TRBD2	NA	TRBJ2-4	TGTGCTAGTGGTTTGTCGCTAGCGGGGGGGCCGCGGCGGAGCAAAAACATTCAGTACTTC	CASGLSLAGGPRRSKNIQYF
TRBV5-4	NA	NA	TRBJ1-5	TGTGCCAGCAGCCCGAATCCAGGGCGCGGGAATCAGCCCCAGCATTTT	CASSPNPGRGNQPQHF
TRBV7-2	TRBD2	NA	TRBJ2-3	TGTGCCAGCAGCTTAGGTTCTAGCGGGGGGGTTGCAGATACGCAGTATTTT	CASSLGSSGGVADTQYF
TRBV5-1	NA	NA	TRBJ2-3	TGCGCCAGCAGTGTCGGAGATACGCAGTATTTT	CASSVGDTQYF
TRBV27	NA	once	TRBJ1-2	TGTGCCAGCAGTTTATCGATGGCTCAGAGCCGTTACTATGGCTACACCTTC	CASSLSMAQSRYYGYTF
TRBV7-2	TRBD1	NA	TRBJ1-2	TGTGCCAGCAGCCCTCGGACAGGGGAAGGTGGGAATGGCTACACCTTC	CASSPRTGEGGNGYTF
TRBV19	NA	NA	TRBJ2-3	TGTGCCAGTAGTATGTCCCCCGCAACAGGGACCCTCACAGATACGCAGTATTTT	CASSMSPATGTLTDTQYF
TRBV29-1	TRBD2	NA	TRBJ2-3	TGCAGCGCCTCGACTAGCGGAAGCACAGATACGCAGTATTTT	CSASTSGSTDTQYF
TRBV4-3	NA	NA	TRBJ1-6	TGCGCCAGCAGCCAAAGTCGGGGGGCCGGATCCTATAATTCACCCCTCCACTTT	CASSQSRGAGSYNSPLHF
TRBV7-9	NA	NA	TRBJ2-5	TGTGCCAGCAGCTTAGCTAGTCAAGAGACCCAGTACTTC	CASSLASQETQYF
TRBV19	NA	NA	TRBJ1-1	TGTGCCAGTAGTGACCTCGGGACACTAATGAACACTGAAGCTTTCTTT	CASSDLGTLMNTEAFF
TRBV7-9	NA	NA	TRBJ1-4	TGTGCCAGCAGCCCATTTTCCTCGGCTGGTGAAAAACTGTTTTTT	CASSPFSSAGEKLFF
TRBV30	TRBD1	NA	TRBJ1-6	TGTGCCTGGAGATTACAGGGGAATTCACCCCTCCACTTT	CAWRLQGNSPLHF
TRBV11-3	TRBD1	NA	TRBJ2-7	TGTGCCAGCAGCTTAGGGACAGGGTACGACGAGCAGTACTTC	CASSLGTGYDEQYF
TRBV15	NA	NA	TRBJ1-5	TGTGCCACCAGCAGAGATGTGGATCAGCCCCAGCATTTT	CATSRDVDQPQHF
TRBV5-1	NA	NA	TRBJ1-4	TGCGCCAGCAGCCCAGTGGCGGAGAATGAAAAACTGTTTTTT	CASSPVAENEKLFF
TRBV7-2	NA	NA	TRBJ1-5	TGTGCCAGCAGCTTAGGCGACATTGGCAATCAGCCCCAGCATTTT	CASSLGDIGNQPQHF
TRBV6-1	TRBD1	NA	TRBJ1-5	TGTGCCAGCAGTGAAGCGAGTACTGGACAGGACCGGAGTCAGCCCCAGCATTTT	CASSEASTGQDRSQPQHF